The rows below give T cell receptor beta chains drawn from one sample of a study of post-analysis software for immune sequencing data. From the PCR reads, TCRdb called clonotypes with MiXCR, one entry per CDR3 protein. Among approximately 260,000 distinct CDR3 sequences listed, 36% were seen once. Sequenced sample: blood. The receptors were sampled from a girl aged 10 to 17 with multiple sclerosis. Both conserved end residues are part of each CDR3. The D gene is left open where the match is weak. Expanded clones are given a class, and other clones once, few, many or no size at all.

J: TRBJ2-5
size: -
D: -
V: TRBV5-6
DNA: TGTGCCAGTAGCCGGGGGTGGCGGAGGGGTGAGACCCAGTACTTC
CDR3: CASSRGWRRGETQYF

J: TRBJ1-1
size: -
D: -
V: TRBV12-3/TRBV12-4
DNA: TGTGCCAGCAGTTTAAGGGGGGGAGGGAACACTGAAGCTTTCTTT
CDR3: CASSLRGGGNTEAFF

J: TRBJ1-5
size: -
D: -
V: TRBV7-9
DNA: TGTGCCAGCAGCTCCGGAATGAATCAGCCCCGGCATTTT
CDR3: CASSSGMNQPRHF

J: TRBJ2-5
size: many
D: -
V: TRBV12-3/TRBV12-4
DNA: TGTGCCAGCAGCTTCCAAGGGGAGACCCAGTACTTC
CDR3: CASSFQGETQYF

J: TRBJ1-4
size: few
D: -
V: TRBV6-5
DNA: TGTGCCAGCAGTTACTCGAGCAGATTCAATGAAAAACTGTTTTTT
CDR3: CASSYSSRFNEKLFF

J: TRBJ2-1
size: many
D: TRBD2
V: TRBV20-1
DNA: TGCAGTGCTAGAGATTTCAGGACTAGCGAGAGCAATGAGCAGTTCTTC
CDR3: CSARDFRTSESNEQFF

J: TRBJ1-2
size: many
D: -
V: TRBV7-2
DNA: TGTGCCAGCAGCTTAGGGACAGCACGCTATGGCTACACCTTC
CDR3: CASSLGTARYGYTF

J: TRBJ2-2
size: -
D: -
V: TRBV6-4
DNA: TGTGCCAGCAGTGAGGATAGCGTGATGAACACCGGGGAGCTGTTTTTT
CDR3: CASSEDSVMNTGELFF

J: TRBJ2-5
size: many
D: TRBD2
V: TRBV20-1
DNA: TGCAGTGCTAGAGATCAAGGTCGTAGCGGGAGGCTCGAGACCCAGTACTTC
CDR3: CSARDQGRSGRLETQYF

J: TRBJ2-7
size: -
D: -
V: TRBV5-6
DNA: TGTGCCAGCACGTCGGGACTTGACTACGAGCAGTACTTC
CDR3: CASTSGLDYEQYF

J: TRBJ2-6
size: many
D: -
V: TRBV20-1
DNA: TGCAGTGCTATCATCAGCTCTGGGGCCAACGTCCTGACTTTC
CDR3: CSAIISSGANVLTF

J: TRBJ2-3
size: -
D: -
V: TRBV20-1
DNA: TGCAGGGCCGGGCCAGGGGTAGATACGCAGTATTTT
CDR3: CRAGPGVDTQYF

J: TRBJ1-5
size: few
D: TRBD1
V: TRBV28
DNA: TGTGCCAGCAGTCCATTTGGACAGGGGGTCAGCAATCAGCCCCAGCATTTT
CDR3: CASSPFGQGVSNQPQHF

J: TRBJ1-4
size: -
D: -
V: TRBV5-1
DNA: TGCGCCAGCCAGCTTGGGGGGGCAGTCACCGAAAAACTGTTTTTT
CDR3: CASQLGGAVTEKLFF

J: TRBJ1-1
size: -
D: -
V: TRBV4-1
DNA: TGCGCCAGCAGCCAAGAAGAAGCGACCGAAGCTTTCTTT
CDR3: CASSQEEATEAFF

J: TRBJ1-4
size: -
D: -
V: TRBV20-1
DNA: TGCAGTGCTAGAGATCTTCGGACAATTAATGAAAAACTGTTTTTT
CDR3: CSARDLRTINEKLFF

J: TRBJ2-1
size: many
D: TRBD2
V: TRBV5-1
DNA: TGCGCCAGCAGCTTGGAGGGGACTAGCGGGGGGCGGCAGTTCTTC
CDR3: CASSLEGTSGGRQFF

J: TRBJ2-7
size: many
D: TRBD1
V: TRBV3-1
DNA: TGTGCCAGCAGCCAAGGTACAGGGGGCGTTTACGAGCAGTACTTC
CDR3: CASSQGTGGVYEQYF

J: TRBJ2-1
size: many
D: TRBD2
V: TRBV24-1
DNA: TGTGCCACCAGTGATCCCGTCGGGACTAGCGGGAGTGAGCAGTTCTTC
CDR3: CATSDPVGTSGSEQFF

J: TRBJ2-3
size: -
D: TRBD2
V: TRBV20-1
DNA: TGCAGTGCTAGAATAGCGGGAGTTGCAGATACGCAGTATTTT
CDR3: CSARIAGVADTQYF

J: TRBJ2-3
size: many
D: TRBD2
V: TRBV29-1
DNA: TGCAGCGTCGGGCGGGGGAGCACAGATACGCAGTATTTT
CDR3: CSVGRGSTDTQYF

J: TRBJ2-3
size: many
D: -
V: TRBV19
DNA: TGTGCCAGTAATGAGGACGGCTCACGATTCACAGATACGCAGTATTTT
CDR3: CASNEDGSRFTDTQYF